This T cell receptor (beta chain) came from a study of identical twins. The CDR3 extends over 15 amino acids. The junction had 5 bases not matched to a gene; V was cut back by 1 base and J by 5 bases. Germline values: CDR1 MGHRA, CDR2 YSYEKL. Findings and caveats of the study: Among monozygotic twins, out-of-frame TCR alpha sharing exceeded what models predicted. Abundant cord blood beta clonotypes carried fewer insertions; memory repertoires showed none. Weaker excess twin sharing was seen among beta out-of-frame sequences.

Via MiXCR, TCRdb re-called the 5' RACE reads, giving one row per CDR3 protein. The table includes roughly 690,000 distinct CDR3 sequences, around 6% detected once. The sample holds many counts of this clonotype. The antigen is unknown. Each donor was a healthy Caucasian. The chain uses TRBV4-1 and TRBJ2-5, with TRBD1 matching 9 bases. The sequenced sample consisted of naive T cells sorted from blood. The sequence came from a man younger than 35 in good health. The CDR3 loop is CASSQVGTGNETQYF. The CDR3 DNA reads TGCGCCAGCAGCCAAGTAGGGACAGGGAACGAGACCCAGTACTTC.